The clone carrying this TCR beta chain appeared many times. Its antigen is undetermined. V was cut by 3 bases and J by 8 bases, with 14 bases left in between. The CDR3 has 14 amino acids. In TCRdb, the 5' RACE reads were re-called with MiXCR into one record per CDR3 protein. The sample lists about 730,000 distinct CDR3 sequences, less than 25% seen once, with approximately 4.5% in the top ten. This specimen comes from a study of identical twins. Study conclusions and caveats: Abundant beta clonotypes from cord blood bore fewer insertions; memory repertoires lacked this pattern. Invariant MAIT and iNKT cells may have partly biased zero-insertion analyses.

These data also formed part of another study, on T cells expressing NK-cell markers. That source adds: Each TCR beta repertoire originated in sorted T cells that were CD3+CD56+NKG2C+, CD3+CD56+NKG2C- or CD3+CD56-NKG2C+. Several donors likewise had their CD3+CD56-NKG2C+ fraction led by these clonotypes.

This clonotype was obtained from a woman aged 18-29 years in good health. The sequencing input was PBMCs. The chain combines TRBV12-3 or TRBV12-4 with TRBJ2-1; possibly TRBD2 for D (6 bases). CDR3 in amino acids: CASSFGGYEDEQFF. DNA of the CDR3: TGTGCCAGCAGTTTTGGGGGGTATGAAGATGAGCAGTTCTTC.